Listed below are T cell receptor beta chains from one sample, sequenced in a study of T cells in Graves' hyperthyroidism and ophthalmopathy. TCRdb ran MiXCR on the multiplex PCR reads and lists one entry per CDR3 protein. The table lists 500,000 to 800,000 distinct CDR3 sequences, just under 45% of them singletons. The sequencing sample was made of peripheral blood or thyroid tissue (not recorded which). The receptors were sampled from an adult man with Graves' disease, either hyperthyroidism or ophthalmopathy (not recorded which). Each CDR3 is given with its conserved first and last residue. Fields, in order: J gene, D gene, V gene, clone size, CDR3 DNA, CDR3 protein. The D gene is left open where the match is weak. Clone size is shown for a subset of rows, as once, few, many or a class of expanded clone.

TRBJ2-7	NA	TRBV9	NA	TGTGCCAGCAGCGTAGAATGGCAGGGCTACGAGCAGTACTTC	CASSVEWQGYEQYF
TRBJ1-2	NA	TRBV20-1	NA	TGCAGTGCAGGGGGGTTGCGAACAAATGGCTACACCTTC	CSAGGLRTNGYTF
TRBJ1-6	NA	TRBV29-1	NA	TGCAGCTTGGCAACGGGGGATAATTCACCCCTCCACTTT	CSLATGDNSPLHF
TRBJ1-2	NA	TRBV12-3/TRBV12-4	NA	TGTGCCAGCAGTTTAACCTCCTCAGGGGCTTATGGCTACACCTTC	CASSLTSSGAYGYTF
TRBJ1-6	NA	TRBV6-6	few	TGTGCCAGCAGTCCCTCCGTCGGACTCTCACCCCTCCACTTT	CASSPSVGLSPLHF
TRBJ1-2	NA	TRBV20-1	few	TGCAGTGCTGGCCTCTTGGGCAGGGGAGGCTATGGCTACACCTTC	CSAGLLGRGGYGYTF
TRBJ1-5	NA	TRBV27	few	TGTGCCAGCAGTGTTCAGGGGATTGTAGGGCCCAATCAGCCCCAGCATTTT	CASSVQGIVGPNQPQHF
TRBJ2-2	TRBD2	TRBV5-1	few	TGCGCCAGCAGCATTGAGACTAGCGGTGCGAACACCGGGGAGCTGTTTTTT	CASSIETSGANTGELFF
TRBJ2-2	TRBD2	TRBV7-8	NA	TGTGCCAGCAGCTCCCAACGACTAGCGGGAGTGCCCGGGGAGCTGTTTTTT	CASSSQRLAGVPGELFF
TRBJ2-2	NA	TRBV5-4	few	TGTGCCAGCAGCTCGGACCCGAACACCGGGGAGCTGTTTTTT	CASSSDPNTGELFF
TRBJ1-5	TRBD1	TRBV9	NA	TGTGCCAGCAGCATGACAGGGGGGAGTAGCAATCAGCCCCAGCATTTT	CASSMTGGSSNQPQHF
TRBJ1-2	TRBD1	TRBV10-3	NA	TGTGCCATCAGTGAAGTTGGGACAGGGGATGGCTACACCTTC	CAISEVGTGDGYTF
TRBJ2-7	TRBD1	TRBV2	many	TGTGCCAGCAGTCCGAGACAGGGGGCTGGGTACTTC	CASSPRQGAGYF
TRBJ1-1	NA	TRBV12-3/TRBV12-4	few	TGTGCCAGCAGCCCCCCACCGAAAGCTTTCTTT	CASSPPPKAFF
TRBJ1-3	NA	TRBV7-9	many	TGTGCCAGCAGCCACACGACCGCGGGAGAAGGAAACACCATATATTTT	CASSHTTAGEGNTIYF
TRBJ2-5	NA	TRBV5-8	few	TGTGCCAGCAGCTTGGTGGGGCGCGGTATCGAGACCCAGTACTTC	CASSLVGRGIETQYF
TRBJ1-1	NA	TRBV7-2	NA	TGTGCCAGCAGCTTAGATACTACTGAAGCTTTCTTT	CASSLDTTEAFF
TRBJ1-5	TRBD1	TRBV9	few	TGTGCCAGCAGCGTAGATGGGCAGGGGGCTCAGCCCCAGCATTTT	CASSVDGQGAQPQHF
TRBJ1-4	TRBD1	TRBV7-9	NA	TGTGCCAGCAGCTCGACAGGGACCGGGGAAAAACTGTTTTTT	CASSSTGTGEKLFF
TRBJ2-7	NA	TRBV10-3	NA	TGTGCCATCAGTGAGAGGCAGGACAGCTACGAGCAGTACTTC	CAISERQDSYEQYF
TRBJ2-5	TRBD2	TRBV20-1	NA	TGCAGTGCTAGGTTTACGGGCCTAGCGGAGGAGACCCAGTACTTC	CSARFTGLAEETQYF
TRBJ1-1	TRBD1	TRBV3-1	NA	TGTGCCAGCAGTGACAGGGGTGTAGCTTTCTTT	CASSDRGVAFF
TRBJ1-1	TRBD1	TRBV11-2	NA	TGTGCCAGCAGCCCCCAAACAGGGGTTGGCACTGAAGCTTTCTTT	CASSPQTGVGTEAFF
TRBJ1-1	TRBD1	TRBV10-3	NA	TGTGCCATCAGTGAGGGGGGACAGGCGAACACTGAAGCTTTCTTT	CAISEGGQANTEAFF
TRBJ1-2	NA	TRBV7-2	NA	TGTGCCAGCAGCACACCAATTACAGGGAACTATGGCTACACCTTC	CASSTPITGNYGYTF
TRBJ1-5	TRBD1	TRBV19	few	TGTGCCAGTAGTACAGGGGGCTTATGGAATCAGCCCCAGCATTTT	CASSTGGLWNQPQHF
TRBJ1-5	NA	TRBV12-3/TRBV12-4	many	TGTGCCAGCAGCTTGACTCAGGGTCAGCCCCAGCATTTT	CASSLTQGQPQHF
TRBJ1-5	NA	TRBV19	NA	TGTGCCAGTAGTATAGGGTTGGGTACCCCAAATCAGCCCCAGCATTTT	CASSIGLGTPNQPQHF
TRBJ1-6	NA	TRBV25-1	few	TGTGCCAGCAGTGTGGGGGGCCGTTCACCCCTCCACTTT	CASSVGGRSPLHF